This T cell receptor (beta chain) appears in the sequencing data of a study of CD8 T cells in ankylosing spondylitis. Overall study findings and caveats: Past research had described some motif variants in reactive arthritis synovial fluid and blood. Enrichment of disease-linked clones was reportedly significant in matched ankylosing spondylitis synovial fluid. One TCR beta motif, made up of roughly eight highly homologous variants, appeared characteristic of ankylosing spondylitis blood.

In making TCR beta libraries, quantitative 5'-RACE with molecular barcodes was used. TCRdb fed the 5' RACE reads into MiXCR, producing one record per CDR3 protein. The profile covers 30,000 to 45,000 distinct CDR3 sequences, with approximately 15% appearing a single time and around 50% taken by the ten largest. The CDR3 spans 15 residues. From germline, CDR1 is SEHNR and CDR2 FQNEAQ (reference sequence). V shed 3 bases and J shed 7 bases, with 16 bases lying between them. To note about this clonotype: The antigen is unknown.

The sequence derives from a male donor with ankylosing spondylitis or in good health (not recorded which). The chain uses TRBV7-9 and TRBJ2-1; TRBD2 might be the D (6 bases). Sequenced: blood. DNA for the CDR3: TGTGCCAGCAGCTTGGTAACGGGAGCAAGTAATGAGCAGTTCTTC. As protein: CASSLVTGASNEQFF.